This T cell receptor (beta chain) is from a study of cytomegalovirus exposure and HLA in healthy donors. As for the study in general: Roughly 85 million unique TCRs from HLA-typed donors were held in an early release of data.

Primers for the PCR totalled 60 Vbeta and 13 Jbeta. The data were produced by immunoSEQ multiplex PCR, yet TCRdb's version contains in-frame clones alone and is incomplete. The sample has under 200,000 clones; about four fifths are singletons. With 8 bases clipped from V and 1 base from J, the junction kept 5 bases outside the gene matches. The germline gives CDR1 KGHSH, CDR2 LQKENI. The CDR3 covers 14 residues. Study results and limitations: A missense DCLRE1C variant was associated with V- and J-gene trimming of TCR beta chains in a later analysis, and an independent cohort replicated the association. Published work reported that the classifier diagnosed cytomegalovirus status with high specificity and sensitivity. The productive fraction for most TCR beta V segments was about 90% or about 30% in an earlier analysis.

About this clone: As yet, its antigen is unknown.

The chain has TRBV18 and TRBJ2-3; 8 bases align to TRBD2. The clonotype originates from a woman between 18 and 29 years old in good health and CMV-seronegative. Sequenced input: PBMCs. The CDR3 here is CASAMTSGTDTQYF. Here the CDR3 DNA reads TGTGCCAGCGCGATGACTAGCGGCACAGATACGCAGTATTTT.